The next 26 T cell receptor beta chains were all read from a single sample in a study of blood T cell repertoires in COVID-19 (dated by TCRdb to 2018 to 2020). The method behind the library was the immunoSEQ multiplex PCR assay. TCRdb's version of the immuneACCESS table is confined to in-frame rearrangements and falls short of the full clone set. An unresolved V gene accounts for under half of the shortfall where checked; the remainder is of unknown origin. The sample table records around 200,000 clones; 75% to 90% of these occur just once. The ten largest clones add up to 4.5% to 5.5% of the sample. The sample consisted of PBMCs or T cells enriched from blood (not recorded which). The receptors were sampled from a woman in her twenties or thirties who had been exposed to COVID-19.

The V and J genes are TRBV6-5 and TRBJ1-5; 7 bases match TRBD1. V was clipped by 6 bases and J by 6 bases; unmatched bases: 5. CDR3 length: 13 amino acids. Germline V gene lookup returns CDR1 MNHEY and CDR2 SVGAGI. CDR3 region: CASRQGPGQPQHF. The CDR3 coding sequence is TGTGCCAGCAGACAGGGGCCGGGTCAGCCCCAGCATTTT.

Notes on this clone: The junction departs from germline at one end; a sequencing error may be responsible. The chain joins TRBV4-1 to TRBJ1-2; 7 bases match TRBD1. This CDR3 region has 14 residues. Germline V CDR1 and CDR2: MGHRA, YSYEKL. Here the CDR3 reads CANSHIDRDGGYTF. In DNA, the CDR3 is TGCGCCAACAGCCACATCGACAGGGATGGTGGCTACACCTTC.

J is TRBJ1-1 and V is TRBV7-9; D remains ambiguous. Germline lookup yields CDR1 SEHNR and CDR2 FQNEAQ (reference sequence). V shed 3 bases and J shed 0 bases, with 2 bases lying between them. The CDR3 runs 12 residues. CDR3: CASSFMNTEAFF. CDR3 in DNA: TGTGCCAGCAGCTTTATGAACACTGAAGCTTTCTTT.

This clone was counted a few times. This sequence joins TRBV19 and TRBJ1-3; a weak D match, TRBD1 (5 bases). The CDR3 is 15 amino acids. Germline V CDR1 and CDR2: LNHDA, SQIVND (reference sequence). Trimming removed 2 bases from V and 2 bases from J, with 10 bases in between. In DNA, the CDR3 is TGTGCCAGTAGTATAACGGGACTTCCTGGAAACACCATATATTTT. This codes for CASSITGLPGNTIYF.

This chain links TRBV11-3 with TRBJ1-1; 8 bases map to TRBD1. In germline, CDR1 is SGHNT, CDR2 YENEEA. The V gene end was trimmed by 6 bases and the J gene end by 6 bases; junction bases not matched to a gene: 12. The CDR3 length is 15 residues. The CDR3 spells CASSPTGTGGPEAFF. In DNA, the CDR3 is TGTGCCAGCAGTCCCACCGGGACAGGCGGCCCTGAAGCTTTCTTT.

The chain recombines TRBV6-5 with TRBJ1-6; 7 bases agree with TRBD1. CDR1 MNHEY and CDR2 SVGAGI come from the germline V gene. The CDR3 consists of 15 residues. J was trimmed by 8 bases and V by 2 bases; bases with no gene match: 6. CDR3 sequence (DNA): TGTGCCAGCAGTTACGTCCGGGACAGCTATTCACCCCTCCACTTT. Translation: CASSYVRDSYSPLHF.

The CDR3 sequence: CASSLEGALNPNEQFF. The DNA for the CDR3 is TGTGCCAGCAGCTTGGAGGGGGCCCTTAATCCCAATGAGCAGTTCTTC. This chain links TRBV5-4 with TRBJ2-1; TRBD1 matches 7 bases. The V gene's germline CDR1 is SGHNT and CDR2 YYREEE (reference sequence). The CDR3 spans 16 residues. The V segment lost 0 bases and the J segment 6 bases; nucleotides outside the gene matches: 9.

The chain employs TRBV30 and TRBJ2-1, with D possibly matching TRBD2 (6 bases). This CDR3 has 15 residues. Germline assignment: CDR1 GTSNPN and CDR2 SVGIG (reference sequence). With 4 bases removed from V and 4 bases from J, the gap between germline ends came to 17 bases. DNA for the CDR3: TGTGCCTGGACTTCTCGAGTAGCGGAGTACAATGAGCAGTTCTTC. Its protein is CAWTSRVAEYNEQFF.

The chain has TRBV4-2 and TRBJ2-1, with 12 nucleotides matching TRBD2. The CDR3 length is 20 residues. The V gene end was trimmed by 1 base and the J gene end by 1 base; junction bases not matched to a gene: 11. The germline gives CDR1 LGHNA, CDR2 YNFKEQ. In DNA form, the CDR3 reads TGTGCCAGCAGCCAAGTTGAAACTAGCGGGGGGTGGATATCCTACAATGAGCAGTTCTTC. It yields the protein CASSQVETSGGWISYNEQFF.

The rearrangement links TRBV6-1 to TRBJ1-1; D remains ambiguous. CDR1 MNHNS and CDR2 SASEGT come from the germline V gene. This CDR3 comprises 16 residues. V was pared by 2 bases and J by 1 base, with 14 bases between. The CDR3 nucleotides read TGTGCCAGCAGTGAAACCCCGAGAACCGGGAACACTGAAGCTTTCTTT. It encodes CASSETPRTGNTEAFF.

The CDR3 coding sequence is TGTGCCAGCAGCGTAGACAGTTTCTATGGCTACACCTTC. Residues: CASSVDSFYGYTF. The rearrangement joins TRBV9 to TRBJ1-2; D is uncertain. Germline lookup yields CDR1 SGDLS and CDR2 YYNGEE. V was cut by 0 bases and J by 4 bases, with 7 bases left in between. This CDR3 spans 13 amino acids. The complete variable domain, with remaining parts taken from reference TRBV9 and TRBJ1-2, reads DSGVTQTPKHLITATGQRVTLRCSPRSGDLSVYWYQQSLDQGLQFLIQYYNGEERAKGNILERFSAQQFPDLHSELNLSSLELGDSALYFCASSVDSFYGYTFGSGTRLTVV.

The CDR3 DNA follows: TGTGCCAGCACCTCAAGGCAGGGTCGTCAGCCCCAGCATTTT. It specifies CASTSRQGRQPQHF. This chain links TRBV6-5 with TRBJ1-5; D might be TRBD1 (5 bases). Germline V lookup: CDR1 MNHEY, CDR2 SVGAGI. CDR3 length: 14 amino acids. V was pared by 7 bases and J by 6 bases, with 16 bases between.

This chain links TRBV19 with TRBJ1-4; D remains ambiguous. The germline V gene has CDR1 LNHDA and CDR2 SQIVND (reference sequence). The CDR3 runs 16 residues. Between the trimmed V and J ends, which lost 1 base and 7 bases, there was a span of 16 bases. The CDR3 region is CASSIVYSRSGEKLFF. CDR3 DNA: TGTGCCAGTAGTATAGTATATTCCAGGTCTGGTGAAAAACTGTTTTTT.

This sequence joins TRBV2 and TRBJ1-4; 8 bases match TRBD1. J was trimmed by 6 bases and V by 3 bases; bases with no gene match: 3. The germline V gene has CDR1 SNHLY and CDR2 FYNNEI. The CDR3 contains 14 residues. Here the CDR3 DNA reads TGTGCCAGCAGTGACAGGGGGCGGGATGAAAAACTGTTTTTT. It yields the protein CASSDRGRDEKLFF.

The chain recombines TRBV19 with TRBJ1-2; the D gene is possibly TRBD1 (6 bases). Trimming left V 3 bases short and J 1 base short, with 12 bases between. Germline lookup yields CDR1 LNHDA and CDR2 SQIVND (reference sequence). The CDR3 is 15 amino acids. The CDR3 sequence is CASSIEAGVNYGYTF. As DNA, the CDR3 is TGTGCCAGTAGTATTGAGGCAGGGGTTAACTATGGCTACACCTTC.

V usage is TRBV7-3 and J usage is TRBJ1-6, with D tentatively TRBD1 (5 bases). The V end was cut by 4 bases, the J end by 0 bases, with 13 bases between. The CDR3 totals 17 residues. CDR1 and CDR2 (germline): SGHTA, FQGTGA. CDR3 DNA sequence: TGTGCCAGCAGCTGGGGCCCACCGAGCTCCTATAATTCACCCCTCCACTTT. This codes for CASSWGPPSSYNSPLHF.

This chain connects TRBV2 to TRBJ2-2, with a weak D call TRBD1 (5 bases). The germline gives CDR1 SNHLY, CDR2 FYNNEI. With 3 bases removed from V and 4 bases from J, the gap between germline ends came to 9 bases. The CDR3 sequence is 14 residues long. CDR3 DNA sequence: TGTGCCAGCAGTGAGCAGGGCGGCACCGGGGAGCTGTTTTTT. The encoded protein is CASSEQGGTGELFF. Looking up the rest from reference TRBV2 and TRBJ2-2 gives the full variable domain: EPEVTQTPSHQVTQMGQEVILRCVPISNHLYFYWYRQILGQKVEFLVSFYNNEISEKSEIFDDQFSVERPDGSNFTLKIRSTKLEDSAMYFCASSEQGGTGELFFGEGSRLTVL.

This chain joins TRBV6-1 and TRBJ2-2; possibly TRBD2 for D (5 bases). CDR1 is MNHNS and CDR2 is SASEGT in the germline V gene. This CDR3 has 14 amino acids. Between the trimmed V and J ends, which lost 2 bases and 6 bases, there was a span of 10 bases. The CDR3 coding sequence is TGTGCCAGCAGTGAATTGGTAGCGCCCGGGGAGCTGTTTTTT. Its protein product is CASSELVAPGELFF.

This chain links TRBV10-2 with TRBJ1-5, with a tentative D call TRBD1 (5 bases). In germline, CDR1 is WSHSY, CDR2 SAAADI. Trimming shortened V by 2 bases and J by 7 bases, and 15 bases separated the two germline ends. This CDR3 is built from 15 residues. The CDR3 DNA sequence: TGCGCCAGCAGTGAGCCATTCCTGGGGGGGCAGCCCCAGCATTTT. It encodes CASSEPFLGGQPQHF.

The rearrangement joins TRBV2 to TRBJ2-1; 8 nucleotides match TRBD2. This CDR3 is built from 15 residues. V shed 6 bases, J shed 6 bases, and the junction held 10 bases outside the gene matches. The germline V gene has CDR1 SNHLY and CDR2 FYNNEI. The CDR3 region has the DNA TGTGCCAGCAGATCAGTAGCGGGGCGGGTCAATGAGCAGTTCTTC. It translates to CASRSVAGRVNEQFF.

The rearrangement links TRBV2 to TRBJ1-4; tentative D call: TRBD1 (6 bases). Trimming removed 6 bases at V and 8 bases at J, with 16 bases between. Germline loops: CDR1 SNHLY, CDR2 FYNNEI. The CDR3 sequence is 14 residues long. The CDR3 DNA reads TGTGCCAGCAGGGAGACCATTCAGGGGGAAAAACTGTTTTTT. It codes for CASRETIQGEKLFF. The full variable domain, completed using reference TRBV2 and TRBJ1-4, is EPEVTQTPSHQVTQMGQEVILRCVPISNHLYFYWYRQILGQKVEFLVSFYNNEISEKSEIFDDQFSVERPDGSNFTLKIRSTKLEDSAMYFCASRETIQGEKLFFGSGTQLSVL.

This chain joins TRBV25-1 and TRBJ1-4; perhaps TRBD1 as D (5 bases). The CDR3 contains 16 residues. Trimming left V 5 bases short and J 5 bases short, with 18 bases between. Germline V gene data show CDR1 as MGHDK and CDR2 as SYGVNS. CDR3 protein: CASSTSRGTLNEKLFF. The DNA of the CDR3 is TGTGCCAGCAGTACCTCCCGCGGGACTCTAAATGAAAAACTGTTTTTT.

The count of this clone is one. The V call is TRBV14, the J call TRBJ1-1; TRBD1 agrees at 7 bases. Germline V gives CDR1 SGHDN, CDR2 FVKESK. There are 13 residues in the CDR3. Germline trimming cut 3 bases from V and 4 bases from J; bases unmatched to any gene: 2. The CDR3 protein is CASSHRTGTEAFF. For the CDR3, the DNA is TGTGCCAGCAGCCACCGGACAGGCACTGAAGCTTTCTTT.

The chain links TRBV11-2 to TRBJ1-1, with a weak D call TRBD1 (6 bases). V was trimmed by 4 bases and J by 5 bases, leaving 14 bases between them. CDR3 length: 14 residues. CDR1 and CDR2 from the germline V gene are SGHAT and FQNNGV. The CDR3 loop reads CASSSGAGETEAFF. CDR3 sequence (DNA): TGTGCCAGCAGCTCAGGGGCCGGTGAAACTGAAGCTTTCTTT.

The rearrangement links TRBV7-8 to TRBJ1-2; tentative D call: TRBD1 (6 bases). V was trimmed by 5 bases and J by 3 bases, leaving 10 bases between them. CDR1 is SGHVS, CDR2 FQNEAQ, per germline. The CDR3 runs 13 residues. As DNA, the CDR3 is TGTGCCAGCAGCCTACGACAGGACTATGGCTACACCTTC. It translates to CASSLRQDYGYTF.

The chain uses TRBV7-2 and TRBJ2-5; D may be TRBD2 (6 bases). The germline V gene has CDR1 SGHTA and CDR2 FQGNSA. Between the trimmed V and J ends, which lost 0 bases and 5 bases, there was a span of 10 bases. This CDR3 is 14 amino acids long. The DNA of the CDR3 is TGTGCCAGCAGCTTAGCGGGACTTGGGGAGACCCAGTACTTC. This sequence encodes CASSLAGLGETQYF.